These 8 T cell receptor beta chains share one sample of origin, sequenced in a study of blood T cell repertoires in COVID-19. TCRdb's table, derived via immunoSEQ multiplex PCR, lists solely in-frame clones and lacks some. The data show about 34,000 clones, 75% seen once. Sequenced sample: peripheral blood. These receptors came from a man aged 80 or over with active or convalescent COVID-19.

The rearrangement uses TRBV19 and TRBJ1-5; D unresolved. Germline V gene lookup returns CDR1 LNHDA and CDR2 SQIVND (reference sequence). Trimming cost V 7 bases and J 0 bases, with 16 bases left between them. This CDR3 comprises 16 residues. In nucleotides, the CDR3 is TGTGCCAGTAACAACGGCGGTTCTTATAGCAATCAGCCCCAGCATTTT. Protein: CASNNGGSYSNQPQHF.

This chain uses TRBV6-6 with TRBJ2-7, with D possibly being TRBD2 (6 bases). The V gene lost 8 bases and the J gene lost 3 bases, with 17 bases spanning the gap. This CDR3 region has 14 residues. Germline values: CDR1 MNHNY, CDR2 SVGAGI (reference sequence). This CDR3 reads CASAGHPFLYEQYF. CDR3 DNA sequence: TGTGCCAGCGCGGGGCACCCCTTTCTCTACGAGCAGTACTTC.

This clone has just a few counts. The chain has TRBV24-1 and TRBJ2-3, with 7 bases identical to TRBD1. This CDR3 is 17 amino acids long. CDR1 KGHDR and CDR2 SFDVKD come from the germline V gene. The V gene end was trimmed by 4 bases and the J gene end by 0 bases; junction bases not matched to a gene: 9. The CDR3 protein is CATSDNPGQESTDTQYF. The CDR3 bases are TGTGCCACCAGTGACAACCCTGGACAGGAAAGCACAGATACGCAGTATTTT.

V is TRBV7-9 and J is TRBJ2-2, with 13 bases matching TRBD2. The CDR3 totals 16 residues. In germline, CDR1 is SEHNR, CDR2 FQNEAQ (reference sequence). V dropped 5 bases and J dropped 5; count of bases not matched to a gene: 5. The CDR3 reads CASSPGLAGNTGELFF. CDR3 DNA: TGTGCCAGCAGCCCGGGACTAGCGGGGAATACCGGGGAGCTGTTTTTT.

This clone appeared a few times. DNA for the CDR3: TGCAGTGCTAGTCCCGGGACAGGGGGTGAAAAACTGTTTTTT. Protein: CSASPGTGGEKLFF. The chain is built from TRBV20-1 and TRBJ1-4, with 11 bases that match TRBD1. There are 14 residues in the CDR3. V trimming: 3 bases; J trimming: 7 bases; junction bases outside the gene matches: 4. Germline CDR1 reads DFQATT; CDR2 reads SNEGSKA (reference sequence).

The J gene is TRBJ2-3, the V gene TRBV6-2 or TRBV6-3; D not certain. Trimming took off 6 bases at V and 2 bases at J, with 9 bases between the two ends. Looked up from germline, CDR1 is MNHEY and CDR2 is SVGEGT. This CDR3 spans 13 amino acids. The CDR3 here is CASRPQNTDTQYF. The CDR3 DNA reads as TGTGCCAGCAGACCTCAGAACACAGATACGCAGTATTTT.

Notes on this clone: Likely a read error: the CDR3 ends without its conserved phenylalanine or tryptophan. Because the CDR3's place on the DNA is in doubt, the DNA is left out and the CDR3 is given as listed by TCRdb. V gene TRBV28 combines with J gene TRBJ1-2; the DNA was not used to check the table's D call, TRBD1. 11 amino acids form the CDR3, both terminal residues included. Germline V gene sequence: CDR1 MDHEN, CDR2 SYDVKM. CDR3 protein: CASSSTGPGVL.

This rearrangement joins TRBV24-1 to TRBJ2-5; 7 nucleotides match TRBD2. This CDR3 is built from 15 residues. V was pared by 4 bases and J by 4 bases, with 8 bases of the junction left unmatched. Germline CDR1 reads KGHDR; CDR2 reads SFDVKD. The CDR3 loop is CATSDEGRVRETQYF. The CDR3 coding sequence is TGTGCCACCAGTGACGAGGGGAGGGTGCGAGAGACCCAGTACTTC.